This T cell receptor (beta chain) was captured in a study of T cells in Graves' hyperthyroidism and ophthalmopathy. TCR beta CDR3 region amplification was performed from RNA transcripts. With the HTBI primer set, the TCR CDR3 went through a first round of RT-PCR. TCRdb itself ran the multiplex PCR reads through MiXCR, one entry per CDR3 protein. The sample includes about 690,000 distinct CDR3 sequences, roughly a sixth of them seen just once. This clonotype was found many times. What it binds is not known. The authors took PBMCs from roughly 9.7 ml fresh peripheral blood. This CDR3 spans 16 amino acids. V was pared by 3 bases and J by 0 bases, with 9 bases between. CDR1 is MDHEN and CDR2 is SYDVKM in the germline V gene. Points from the study as a whole: Stable hyperthyroidism was separated from ophthalmopathy by a model based on 13 V-J features.

The chain is built from TRBV28 and TRBJ2-6; either TRBD1 or TRBD2 may fit D (6 bases each). Sequenced sample: blood. The TCR was taken from a man in his forties or fifties with Graves' hyperthyroidism. The DNA for the CDR3 is TGTGCCAGCAGTTTTGAGGGGGGCTCTGGGGCCAACGTCCTGACTTTC. Encoded protein: CASSFEGGSGANVLTF.